A selection of T cell receptor beta chains follows, all from one sample in a study of cytomegalovirus exposure and HLA in healthy donors. Sequenced by immunoSEQ multiplex PCR; TCRdb stores in-frame clones only, minus some. The sample lists 140,000 to 150,000 clones; roughly 70% were seen once. Sequences were obtained from PBMCs. Receptors originate from a man aged 30 to 39 in good health and CMV-seronegative. CDR3s include the opening cysteine and the closing phenylalanine or tryptophan. Fields, in order: CDR3 length, D gene, clone size, J gene, V gene, CDR3 protein, CDR3 DNA. D genes are given only for firm matches. The size of a clone is reported for some rows only, either as once, few or many, or as a class for expanded clones.

>14|NA|NA|TRBJ2-1|TRBV9
CASSPGYRSDEQFF
TGTGCCAGCAGCCCAGGGTACAGGTCAGATGAGCAGTTCTTC
>17|TRBD1|NA|TRBJ2-6|TRBV5-4
CASSSLQGADGANVLTF
TGTGCCAGCAGCTCATTACAGGGGGCGGATGGGGCCAACGTCCTGACTTTC
>16|NA|NA|TRBJ1-3|TRBV5-1
CASSLRGSGSGNTIYF
TGCGCCAGCAGCTTGCGAGGGTCAGGCTCTGGAAACACCATATATTTT
>17|TRBD1|few|TRBJ2-1|TRBV9
CASSPTGGIVFSDEQFF
TGTGCCAGCAGCCCGACAGGGGGCATCGTTTTTAGCGATGAGCAGTTCTTC
>15|NA|NA|TRBJ1-5|TRBV6-1
CASSAPDSLNQPQHF
TGTGCCAGCAGCGCCCCGGACAGCCTCAATCAGCCCCAGCATTTT
>14|NA|NA|TRBJ2-1|TRBV11-2
CASSSGQNHNEQFF
TGTGCCAGCAGCTCCGGACAGAACCACAATGAGCAGTTCTTC
>16|NA|NA|TRBJ2-5|TRBV7-8
CASSLGVLAPQETQYF
TGTGCCAGCAGCTTAGGTGTGCTAGCTCCCCAAGAGACCCAGTACTTC
>14|NA|NA|TRBJ1-1|TRBV27
CASSLRGGGTEAFF
TGTGCCAGCTCCCTCCGAGGGGGTGGCACTGAAGCTTTCTTT
>16|TRBD1|NA|TRBJ2-2|TRBV10-3
CAISEPRTGNTGELFF
TGTGCCATCAGTGAGCCTCGGACAGGGAACACCGGGGAGCTGTTTTTT
>16|TRBD1|NA|TRBJ1-2|TRBV7-9
CASSIKPGQGIGGYTF
TGTGCCAGCAGCATAAAGCCCGGACAGGGAATAGGTGGCTACACCTTC
>14|NA|few|TRBJ2-2|TRBV5-4
CASSLQGNTGELFF
TGTGCCAGCAGCCTACAGGGAAACACCGGGGAGCTGTTTTTT
>17|NA|once|TRBJ2-5|TRBV7-2
CASSYLGGQLGGETQYF
TGTGCCAGCAGCTACCTGGGGGGACAGTTGGGCGGGGAGACCCAGTACTTC
>15|NA|NA|TRBJ1-2|TRBV25-1
CASSESVMGRKGYTF
TGTGCCAGCAGTGAATCTGTCATGGGGCGGAAGGGCTACACCTTC
>14|NA|NA|TRBJ2-5|TRBV5-1
CASSTRDMEETQYF
TGCGCCAGCAGCACCCGGGACATGGAAGAGACCCAGTACTTC
>15|NA|NA|TRBJ1-5|TRBV10-2
CASSLRGQQNQPQHF
TGCGCCAGCTCACTTCGGGGTCAGCAAAATCAGCCCCAGCATTTT
>17|TRBD1|few|TRBJ1-1|TRBV9
CASSRGQLMRGNTEAFF
TGTGCCAGCAGCAGGGGACAGTTAATGAGGGGGAACACTGAAGCTTTCTTT
>17|TRBD1|few|TRBJ1-2|TRBV5-5
CASSSASTGQGGYGYTF
TGTGCCAGCAGCTCTGCCTCCACCGGACAGGGAGGCTATGGCTACACCTTC
>14|NA|NA|TRBJ2-3|TRBV29-1
CSVGVTGVIDTQYF
TGCAGCGTGGGGGTCACGGGAGTCATAGATACGCAGTATTTT
>15|NA|NA|TRBJ1-2|TRBV6-1
CASSEEQGLRNGYTF
TGTGCCAGCAGTGAAGAGCAGGGGCTAAGGAATGGCTACACCTTC
>15|NA|NA|TRBJ1-4|TRBV10-3
CAIRGGDGLEEKLFF
TGTGCCATCAGGGGGGGTGATGGCCTGGAGGAAAAACTGTTTTTT
>16|TRBD1|NA|TRBJ1-3|TRBV19
CASWPGTGSSGNTIYF
TGTGCCAGCTGGCCCGGGACAGGGAGCTCTGGAAACACCATATATTTT
>15|NA|NA|TRBJ2-6|TRBV7-6
CASSLLASGANVLTF
TGTGCCAGCAGCTTACTGGCCTCTGGGGCCAACGTCCTGACTTTC
>16|TRBD2|NA|TRBJ2-3|TRBV7-3
CASSRRLAGGTDTQYF
TGTGCCAGCAGCCGTCGACTAGCGGGGGGCACAGATACGCAGTATTTT
>14|NA|NA|TRBJ2-5|TRBV4-1
CASSQTGVRETQYF
TGCGCCAGCAGCCAGACGGGAGTCCGGGAGACCCAGTACTTC
>15|TRBD2|few|TRBJ2-1|TRBV11-3
CASSLAGTSGNEQFF
TGTGCCAGCAGCTTAGCCGGGACTAGCGGCAATGAGCAGTTCTTC
>16|TRBD2|NA|TRBJ2-3|TRBV10-1
CASSETAGYRTDTQYF
TGCGCCAGCAGTGAAACAGCGGGGTACCGCACAGATACGCAGTATTTT
>12|TRBD2|NA|TRBJ2-7|TRBV6-1
CASRLAAYEQYF
TGTGCCAGTAGACTAGCCGCCTACGAGCAGTACTTC
>15|TRBD1|NA|TRBJ1-1|TRBV19
CASSIGYRGQTEAFF
TGTGCCAGTAGTATAGGGTACAGGGGGCAGACTGAAGCTTTCTTT
>17|TRBD2|NA|TRBJ2-7|TRBV7-9
CASSLLAGGPGVYEQYF
TGTGCCAGCAGCTTGCTAGCGGGAGGGCCCGGGGTCTACGAGCAGTACTTC
>15|TRBD1|few|TRBJ2-1|TRBV4-1
CASSQEIRGPDEQFF
TGCGCCAGCAGCCAAGAAATCAGGGGGCCCGATGAGCAGTTCTTC
>15|TRBD2|NA|TRBJ2-1|TRBV9
CASSASGSSYNEQFF
TGTGCCAGCAGCGCAAGCGGGAGCTCCTACAATGAGCAGTTCTTC
>15|TRBD2|once|TRBJ2-1|TRBV5-1
CASSLGGVSYNEQFF
TGCGCCAGCAGTCTGGGGGGGGTCTCCTACAATGAGCAGTTCTTC
>14|NA|NA|TRBJ1-1|TRBV15
CATSRSREVTEAFF
TGTGCCACCAGCAGATCGAGGGAAGTGACTGAAGCTTTCTTT
>15|TRBD1|NA|TRBJ2-5|TRBV29-1
CSVEGEGQTQETQYF
TGCAGCGTTGAAGGTGAGGGACAGACCCAAGAGACCCAGTACTTC